The rows below give T cell receptor beta chains drawn from one sample of a study of cytomegalovirus exposure and HLA in healthy donors. Only in-frame clones appear in the TCRdb table, and some are missing; sequencing was by immunoSEQ multiplex PCR. The sample consists of fewer than 100,000 clones, around 90% of them appearing once. Sequenced: PBMCs. The source of these receptors is a man under 40 in good health and CMV-seronegative. Both conserved end residues are part of each CDR3. Fields, in order: CDR3 protein, J gene, V gene.

CDR3aa: CATSTRGGAGNEQFF; j_gene: TRBJ2-1; v_gene: TRBV15
CDR3aa: CASSSRAQGVAYEQYF; j_gene: TRBJ2-7; v_gene: TRBV27
CDR3aa: CASSQRQGSDTQYF; j_gene: TRBJ2-3; v_gene: TRBV4-1
CDR3aa: CASSYDGTSGTEQYF; j_gene: TRBJ2-7; v_gene: TRBV6-6
CDR3aa: CASSVVGTSGSPGTQYF; j_gene: TRBJ2-3; v_gene: TRBV9
CDR3aa: CASTPRASGSHNEQFF; j_gene: TRBJ2-1; v_gene: TRBV2
CDR3aa: CASSLESGYYSNQPQHF; j_gene: TRBJ1-5; v_gene: TRBV7-8
CDR3aa: CASSANELGYEQYF; j_gene: TRBJ2-7; v_gene: TRBV9
CDR3aa: CASSQRTGGYEQYF; j_gene: TRBJ2-7; v_gene: TRBV4-1
CDR3aa: CSVGARTGEETQYF; j_gene: TRBJ2-5; v_gene: TRBV29-1
CDR3aa: CASSRRSGSNYGYTF; j_gene: TRBJ1-2; v_gene: TRBV7-8
CDR3aa: CASSGDIMNTGELFF; j_gene: TRBJ2-2; v_gene: TRBV2
CDR3aa: CASSSSGGSTDTQYF; j_gene: TRBJ2-3; v_gene: TRBV5-4
CDR3aa: CASSLAGGSHNEQFF; j_gene: TRBJ2-1; v_gene: TRBV6-5
CDR3aa: CASSPTGSDSPLHF; j_gene: TRBJ1-6; v_gene: TRBV18
CDR3aa: CASSPQTGPDYGYTF; j_gene: TRBJ1-2; v_gene: TRBV18
CDR3aa: CASSMFGETQYF; j_gene: TRBJ2-5; v_gene: TRBV19
CDR3aa: CASSLGAARGGSYEQYF; j_gene: TRBJ2-7; v_gene: TRBV7-8
CDR3aa: CASSIGIAGAYEQYF; j_gene: TRBJ2-7; v_gene: TRBV19
CDR3aa: CSVDGQGRRVQFF; j_gene: TRBJ2-1; v_gene: TRBV29-1
CDR3aa: CASSSDITKPEDSGNTIYF; j_gene: TRBJ1-3; v_gene: TRBV7-7
CDR3aa: CASSLADRGRGYTF; j_gene: TRBJ1-2; v_gene: TRBV7-2
CDR3aa: CASSKPLAGRPQETQYF; j_gene: TRBJ2-5; v_gene: TRBV19
CDR3aa: CASSTGTVINEQFF; j_gene: TRBJ2-1; v_gene: TRBV7-6
CDR3aa: CASRPGNPNEQYF; j_gene: TRBJ2-7; v_gene: TRBV7-2
CDR3aa: CASSADVAGGSYNEQFF; j_gene: TRBJ2-1; v_gene: TRBV9
CDR3aa: CASSGVAGVVGELFF; j_gene: TRBJ2-2; v_gene: TRBV6-6
CDR3aa: CASSLSGGGGGTEAFF; j_gene: TRBJ1-1; v_gene: TRBV27
CDR3aa: CSIRLVPTGELFF; j_gene: TRBJ2-2; v_gene: TRBV29-1
CDR3aa: CASSIQGMNTEAFF; j_gene: TRBJ1-1; v_gene: TRBV28
CDR3aa: CASSTRQYNEQFF; j_gene: TRBJ2-1; v_gene: TRBV6-5
CDR3aa: CASTDGPGYEQYF; j_gene: TRBJ2-7; v_gene: TRBV19
CDR3aa: CASTSGTGLGDQHF; j_gene: TRBJ1-5; v_gene: TRBV2
CDR3aa: CASSPWITGEDTQYF; j_gene: TRBJ2-3; v_gene: TRBV7-9
CDR3aa: CSCPSNQGQSNEQFF; j_gene: TRBJ2-1; v_gene: TRBV29-1
CDR3aa: CASSLDWSWAGETDTQYF; j_gene: TRBJ2-3; v_gene: TRBV7-6
CDR3aa: CASSLNQGDTQYF; j_gene: TRBJ2-3; v_gene: TRBV7-8
CDR3aa: CASSLGGGRAYEQYF; j_gene: .; v_gene: TRBV13
CDR3aa: CASSYRGSNTGELFF; j_gene: TRBJ2-2; v_gene: TRBV6-6
CDR3aa: CASSLKREEGGDTQYF; j_gene: TRBJ2-3; v_gene: TRBV4-2
CDR3aa: CSASTSGAFYNEQFF; j_gene: TRBJ2-1; v_gene: TRBV29-1
CDR3aa: CASPGTGDTGELFF; j_gene: TRBJ2-2; v_gene: TRBV7-9
CDR3aa: CASSLGYRTDSLAKNIQYF; j_gene: TRBJ2-4; v_gene: TRBV11-2
CDR3aa: CASSSRLAGESKQFF; j_gene: TRBJ2-1; v_gene: TRBV11-3
CDR3aa: CASSQTGYNSPLHF; j_gene: TRBJ1-6; v_gene: TRBV19
CDR3aa: CASSIMTSGDNEQFF; j_gene: TRBJ2-1; v_gene: TRBV19
CDR3aa: CASSSQLWGPSIMNQPQHF; j_gene: TRBJ1-5; v_gene: TRBV28
CDR3aa: CASSLRQHRLQETQYF; j_gene: TRBJ2-5; v_gene: TRBV5-6
CDR3aa: CASSLGPSGMETQYF; j_gene: TRBJ2-5; v_gene: TRBV7-3
CDR3aa: CASIAGGPPRDTQYF; j_gene: TRBJ2-3; v_gene: TRBV27
CDR3aa: CASGLVRDRLSSAKNIQYF; j_gene: TRBJ2-4; v_gene: TRBV12-5
CDR3aa: CASTESGESYEQYF; j_gene: TRBJ2-7; v_gene: TRBV9